The 19 T cell receptor beta chains below were found in one sample sequenced in a study of blood T cell repertoires in COVID-19. Some clones are missing from TCRdb's copy, which holds only in-frame ones; the method was immunoSEQ multiplex PCR. The table lists under 150,000 clones, 70% to 90% of them singletons, with 3% to 3.5% in the top ten. Sequencing used peripheral blood. These receptors originate from a man between 40 and 49 years old with acute or convalescent COVID-19.

The chain carries TRBV9 and TRBJ2-3; 9 nucleotides match TRBD2. Trimming cost V 3 bases and J 1 base; bases outside gene matches: 3. The CDR3 has 15 amino acids. Germline values: CDR1 SGDLS, CDR2 YYNGEE. The DNA of the CDR3 is TGTGCCAGCAGCGAAGAGCGGGGGGGCACAGATACGCAGTATTTT. It translates to CASSEERGGTDTQYF. The full variable domain, rest sourced from reference TRBV9 and TRBJ2-3, is DSGVTQTPKHLITATGQRVTLRCSPRSGDLSVYWYQQSLDQGLQFLIQYYNGEERAKGNILERFSAQQFPDLHSELNLSSLELGDSALYFCASSEERGGTDTQYFGPGTRLTVL.

This clone was recorded many times. The V and J genes are TRBV5-8 and TRBJ2-5; D not certain. The ends were cut back, 1 base at V and 7 bases at J, with 14 bases in the middle. This CDR3 has 14 residues. Germline loops: CDR1 SGHTS, CDR2 YDEGEE. This chain's CDR3 is CASSLFTALRTQYF. Here the CDR3 DNA reads TGTGCCAGCAGCTTGTTCACAGCCTTGCGGACCCAGTACTTC.

The V gene is TRBV6-5, the J gene TRBJ2-7, with D possibly TRBD2 on 5 matching bases. The CDR3 is 15 residues long. The V end was cut by 2 bases, the J end by 0 bases, with 11 bases between. Germline V gene lookup returns CDR1 MNHEY and CDR2 SVGAGI. CDR3 residues: CASSYDGMSSYEQYF. The DNA of the CDR3 is TGTGCCAGCAGTTACGACGGGATGAGCTCCTACGAGCAGTACTTC.

This chain joins TRBV12-3 or TRBV12-4 and TRBJ2-4, with unresolved D. The CDR3 runs 13 residues. Between the trimmed V and J ends, which lost 3 bases and 3 bases, there was a span of 6 bases. The CDR3 loop reads CASSFNGKNIQYF. For the CDR3, the DNA is TGTGCCAGCAGTTTCAACGGCAAAAACATTCAGTACTTC.

This rearrangement joins TRBV20-1 to TRBJ2-7; D is perhaps TRBD2 (5 bases). V lost 3 bases, J lost 4 bases, and 13 bases lay in between. The V gene's germline CDR1 is DFQATT and CDR2 SNEGSKA (reference sequence). The CDR3 is made up of 13 amino acids. The CDR3 coding sequence is TGCAGTGCTAGTGACTACAGAGAGTACGAGCAGTACTTC. Encoded protein: CSASDYREYEQYF.

The chain couples TRBV5-3 to TRBJ2-7; a weak D match, TRBD1 (5 bases). TRBV5-3 is marked as an open reading frame, function uncertain. CDR3 length: 13 amino acids. V was shortened by 4 bases and J by 6 bases, with 14 bases between the two germline ends. The CDR3: CARSPRAPVEQYF. CDR3 coding DNA: TGTGCCAGAAGCCCCAGGGCGCCCGTCGAGCAGTACTTC.

V gene TRBV27 combines with J gene TRBJ2-5; a weak D match, TRBD2 (6 bases). Per germline, CDR1 MNHEY and CDR2 SMNVEV (reference sequence). The CDR3 sequence is 14 residues long. Trimming left V 3 bases short and J 3 bases short, with 11 bases between. CDR3 residues: CASSFGGREETQYF. For the CDR3, the DNA is TGTGCCAGCAGTTTCGGGGGTAGGGAAGAGACCCAGTACTTC.

The chain combines TRBV7-3 with TRBJ2-1; 7 bases map to TRBD1. The CDR3 runs 14 residues. Germline V gene lookup returns CDR1 SGHTA and CDR2 FQGTGA. After removal of 5 bases from V and 7 bases from J, the junction contained 8 bases not matched to a gene. CDR3 nucleotides: TGTGCCAGCAGCCTCATACAGGGGTCTAATGAGCAGTTCTTC. Its protein product is CASSLIQGSNEQFF.

The chain recombines TRBV10-2 with TRBJ2-3, with D hard to call. This CDR3 has 12 residues. Germline V gene lookup returns CDR1 WSHSY and CDR2 SAAADI. Trimming took off 3 bases at V and 6 bases at J, with 7 bases between the two ends. The CDR3 DNA reads TGCGCCAGCAGTGACAGCAGGGATACGCAGTATTTT. Its protein is CASSDSRDTQYF.

This rearrangement joins TRBV10-3 to TRBJ1-3; the D gene is possibly TRBD1 (6 bases). Looked up from germline, CDR1 is ENHRY and CDR2 is SYGVKD. The length of the CDR3 is 14 residues. V lost 7 bases and J 0 bases, leaving 10 bases between the germline ends. For the CDR3, the DNA is TGTGCCATCACCCCGGACAGCTCTGGAAACACCATATATTTT. The encoded protein is CAITPDSSGNTIYF.

The V gene is TRBV19, the J gene TRBJ1-1, with TRBD1 identical over 8 bases. Germline V CDR1 and CDR2: LNHDA, SQIVND (reference sequence). The CDR3 is 14 amino acids. With 5 bases clipped from V and 5 bases from J, the junction kept 7 bases outside the gene matches. DNA for the CDR3: TGTGCCAGTAGTCCCCGACAGGGGAAGACTGAAGCTTTCTTT. As protein: CASSPRQGKTEAFF.

CDR3 in amino acids: CASSGDSETQYF. Here the CDR3 DNA reads TGTGCCAGCAGCGGGGACAGCGAGACCCAGTACTTC. The chain employs TRBV12-3 or TRBV12-4 and TRBJ2-5, with 7 nucleotides matching TRBD1. The junction had 3 bases not matched to a gene; V was cut back by 6 bases and J by 5 bases. The CDR3 is 12 amino acids.

The CDR3 DNA reads as TGTGCCAGCAGCCCGAACCCAGGGCGTGCAGCTTTCTTT. Amino acids: CASSPNPGRAAFF. The V gene is TRBV9, the J gene TRBJ1-1; D might be TRBD1 (5 bases). The CDR3 consists of 13 residues. Trimming took off 4 bases at V and 10 bases at J, with 17 bases between the two ends. Germline V gene sequence: CDR1 SGDLS, CDR2 YYNGEE. Together with reference TRBV9 and TRBJ1-1, the CDR3 gives the full variable domain: DSGVTQTPKHLITATGQRVTLRCSPRSGDLSVYWYQQSLDQGLQFLIQYYNGEERAKGNILERFSAQQFPDLHSELNLSSLELGDSALYFCASSPNPGRAAFFGQGTRLTVV.

This sequence joins TRBV19 and TRBJ1-4, with D possibly TRBD1 on 5 matching bases. Germline CDR1 is LNHDA and CDR2 is SQIVND (reference sequence). V was trimmed by 3 bases and J by 3 bases, leaving 8 bases between them. The CDR3 contains 14 residues. The CDR3 protein is CASSIQGPNEKLFF. CDR3 bases: TGTGCCAGTAGTATTCAGGGCCCTAATGAAAAACTGTTTTTT.

CDR3 DNA: TGTGCCAGCAGCCTACGCCCCCCAGGGGTCTATGGCTACACCTTC. This codes for CASSLRPPGVYGYTF. The chain couples TRBV3-1 (or the pseudogene TRBV3-2) to TRBJ1-2; D is possibly TRBD1 (6 bases). Germline CDR1 LGHDT, CDR2 YNNKEL (reference sequence). Trimming cost V 4 bases and J 4 bases, with 16 bases left between them. This CDR3 has 15 amino acids.

J is TRBJ1-1 and V is TRBV19; possibly TRBD1 for D (6 bases). The CDR3 is 13 residues long. V dropped 5 bases and J dropped 4 bases, with 11 bases sitting between them. The germline V gene has CDR1 LNHDA and CDR2 SQIVND (reference sequence). CDR3 bases: TGTGCCAGTAGTCGAACAGGGCTCACTGAAGCTTTCTTT. It encodes CASSRTGLTEAFF.

The chain recombines TRBV18 with TRBJ1-2; D not resolved. The ends were cut back, 3 bases at V and 6 bases at J, with 11 bases in the middle. The CDR3 spans 13 residues. Germline CDR1 reads KGHSH; CDR2 reads LQKENI. The CDR3 loop is CASSPRREDGYTF. CDR3 DNA: TGTGCCAGCTCACCTCGGAGGGAAGATGGCTACACCTTC. Drawing the rest from reference TRBV18 and TRBJ1-2, the complete variable domain is NAGVMQNPRHLVRRRGQEARLRCSPMKGHSHVYWYRQLPEEGLKFMVYLQKENIIDESGMPKERFSAEFPKEGPSILRIQQVVRGDSAAYFCASSPRREDGYTFGSGTRLTVV.

V usage is TRBV7-2 and J usage is TRBJ1-6; 9 bases agree with TRBD1. From germline, CDR1 is SGHTA and CDR2 FQGNSA. The J segment lost 10 bases and the V segment lost 0 bases, leaving 10 bases of the junction unmatched. This CDR3 is built from 17 residues. CDR3 DNA sequence: TGTGCCAGCAGCTTAGCTCCGGGACAGGGATTAAACTCACCCCTCCACTTT. Its protein product is CASSLAPGQGLNSPLHF.

This clone was recorded many times. J is TRBJ1-2 and V is TRBV6-1; tentative D call: TRBD1 (6 bases). The CDR3 sequence is 14 residues long. Trimming stripped 2 bases from V and 4 bases from J, with 11 bases between. Germline V lookup: CDR1 MNHNS, CDR2 SASEGT. The CDR3 is CASSENRVSYGYTF. The CDR3, as DNA: TGTGCCAGCAGTGAAAACAGGGTTAGCTATGGCTACACCTTC.